The source of this T cell receptor (beta chain) is a study of blood T cell repertoires in COVID-19. For the study at large: The analysed material was cDNA or gDNA that came from T cells, B-cell-depleted T cells, or PBMCs.

Here immunoSEQ multiplex PCR was the method, and the copy in TCRdb shows in-frame clones only, minus some. The sample carries about 45,000 clones, around 85% recorded once. This CDR3 is 13 amino acids long. V was trimmed by 5 bases and J by 3 bases, leaving 11 bases between them. CDR1 and CDR2 from the germline V gene are MNHEY and SVGEGT. This receptor was taken from a woman older than 75 with acute or convalescent COVID-19. Sequencing input: peripheral blood. The chain has TRBV6-2 or TRBV6-3 and TRBJ2-7; a possible D gene is TRBD1 (5 bases). The CDR3: CASSRKGVYEQYF. The CDR3 DNA reads TGTGCCAGCAGTCGAAAAGGGGTCTACGAGCAGTACTTC.